One and the same sample provided the 7 T cell receptor beta chains below, sequenced in a study of cytomegalovirus exposure and HLA in healthy donors. 60 Vbeta and 13 Jbeta primers were used in PCR. The protocol was immunoSEQ multiplex PCR, while the TCRdb copy is restricted to in-frame clones and leaves out a portion. The sample consists of roughly 200,000 clones, around nine tenths of them appearing once. Sequenced: PBMCs. These receptors were taken from a woman between 18 and 30 years old in good health and CMV-seronegative.

This clone was seen just once. The chain links TRBV5-1 to TRBJ2-5; no reliable D call. Germline assignment: CDR1 SGHRS and CDR2 YFSETQ. The CDR3 sequence is 15 residues long. The V end lost 4 bases, the J end lost 2 bases, and 15 bases lay between the germline ends. The CDR3 loop is CASSAVPGRQETQYF. CDR3 coding DNA: TGCGCCAGCAGCGCCGTACCTGGCAGACAAGAGACCCAGTACTTC. The whole variable domain, remainder taken from reference TRBV5-1 and TRBJ2-5, is KAGVTQTPRYLIKTRGQQVTLSCSPISGHRSVSWYQQTPGQGLQFLFEYFSETQRNKGNFPGRFSGRQFSNSRSEMNVSTLELGDSALYLCASSAVPGRQETQYFGPGTRLLVL.

The genes are TRBV5-5 and TRBJ2-1; TRBD1 agrees at 7 bases. Germline CDR1 is SGHKS and CDR2 is YYEKEE (reference sequence). The V gene end was trimmed by 4 bases and the J gene end by 7 bases; junction bases not matched to a gene: 8. The CDR3 contains 14 residues. CDR3 protein: CASSERGLTNEQFF. The CDR3 DNA is TGTGCCAGCAGCGAGAGGGGGCTCACAAATGAGCAGTTCTTC.

This rearrangement joins TRBV4-3 to TRBJ1-2, with D possibly matching TRBD1 (5 bases). The germline V gene encodes CDR1 LGHNA and CDR2 YSLEER. The CDR3 loop spans 16 amino acids. Trimming pared 1 base from V and 6 bases from J, leaving 18 bases between. Written as DNA, the CDR3 is TGCGCCAGCAGCCAAGCTCTGCCTTTACAGGTTGATGGCTACACCTTC. It is translated as CASSQALPLQVDGYTF.

The V gene is TRBV27, the J gene TRBJ2-7; 9 bases fit TRBD1. The CDR3 extends over 14 amino acids. V trimming: 6 bases; J trimming: 5 bases; junction bases outside the gene matches: 8. Germline-derived CDR1 and CDR2 are MNHEY and SMNVEV (reference sequence). The CDR3 nucleotides are TGTGCCAGCAGGCCCCGGGACAGGGTCCACGAGCAGTACTTC. As protein: CASRPRDRVHEQYF.

The chain uses TRBV25-1 and TRBJ2-3, with a tentative D call TRBD1 (6 bases). CDR1 MGHDK and CDR2 SYGVNS come from the germline V gene. Trimming pared 2 bases from V and 0 bases from J, leaving 12 bases between. This CDR3 region has 16 residues. CDR3 in amino acids: CASSERRGTSTDTQYF. The CDR3 bases are TGTGCCAGCAGTGAACGCAGGGGAACTAGCACAGATACGCAGTATTTT. Full variable domain (rest looked up from reference TRBV25-1 and TRBJ2-3): EADIYQTPRYLVIGTGKKITLECSQTMGHDKMYWYQQDPGMELHLIHYSYGVNSTEKGDLSSESTVSRIRTEHFPLTLESARPSHTSQYLCASSERRGTSTDTQYFGPGTRLTVL.

J is TRBJ2-7 and V is TRBV9, with 9 positions matching TRBD1. This CDR3 contains 14 residues. V lost 4 bases and J lost 2; bases outside the gene matches: 4. Germline assignment: CDR1 SGDLS and CDR2 YYNGEE. The CDR3 DNA follows: TGTGCCAGCAGCCCTCGGGACAGGGCCTACGAGCAGTACTTC. Protein sequence: CASSPRDRAYEQYF. Supplemented by reference TRBV9 and TRBJ2-7, the full variable domain reads DSGVTQTPKHLITATGQRVTLRCSPRSGDLSVYWYQQSLDQGLQFLIQYYNGEERAKGNILERFSAQQFPDLHSELNLSSLELGDSALYFCASSPRDRAYEQYFGPGTRLTVT.

In its sample, this clone was seen once. The rearrangement joins TRBV6-5 to TRBJ2-1; D perhaps matches TRBD2 (5 bases). The CDR3 contains 12 residues. V was pared by 2 bases and J by 12 bases, with 11 bases between. Germline V gene data show CDR1 as MNHEY and CDR2 as SVGAGI. The CDR3 DNA reads as TGTGCCAGCAGTTACCCCCCAGCGGCGCAGTTCTTC. It is translated as CASSYPPAAQFF.